The entry that follows covers one T cell receptor (beta chain) sequence. This specimen comes from a study of blood T cell repertoires in COVID-19. Sequenced by immunoSEQ multiplex PCR; TCRdb stores in-frame clones only, minus some. The sample includes tens of thousands of clones, approximately 90% seen only once; the top ten take about 25%. With V trimmed by 2 bases and J by 3 bases, 3 bases remained unmatched. This CDR3 is built from 14 residues. CDR1 is SEHNR, CDR2 FQNEAQ, per germline (reference sequence). The chain recombines TRBV7-9 with TRBJ1-1; TRBD1 aligns across 7 bases. The receptor comes from a woman at least 80 years old with active or convalescent COVID-19. Material: peripheral blood. CDR3 DNA sequence: TGTGCCAGCAGCTTATCTACAGGGGACACTGAAGCTTTCTTT. Its translation: CASSLSTGDTEAFF.